The rows below give T cell receptor beta chains drawn from one sample of a study of Ad26.COV2.S vaccination and SARS-CoV-2 variants. Measured with immunoSEQ multiplex PCR; TCRdb has only the in-frame clones, and not every one. The table has a few hundred thousand clones, roughly 88% seen once; the top ten hold 3.6%. The sample was peripheral blood, taken in a trial of Ad26.COV2.S vaccine versus placebo. These TCRs come from a person aged 18-65 years who received the Ad26.COV2.S COVID-19 vaccine or a placebo. Each CDR3 is given with its conserved first and last residue. Each record gives: J gene, clone size, V gene, D gene, CDR3 protein, CDR3 DNA. D genes are given only for firm matches. A row's size may be missing; if present it is once, few, many or a size class.

j_gene: TRBJ2-7; abundance: .; v_gene: TRBV5-1; d_gene: .; CDR3aa: CASSYWTTADEQYF; CDR3nt: TGCGCCAGCAGCTACTGGACCACCGCCGATGAGCAGTACTTC
j_gene: TRBJ1-6; abundance: few; v_gene: TRBV30; d_gene: .; CDR3aa: CAWSIQGYNSPLHF; CDR3nt: TGTGCCTGGAGTATACAGGGCTATAATTCACCCCTCCACTTT
j_gene: TRBJ1-2; abundance: .; v_gene: TRBV6-5; d_gene: TRBD1; CDR3aa: CASRNTPWDSYGYTF; CDR3nt: TGTGCCAGCAGGAACACCCCGTGGGACAGCTATGGCTACACCTTC
j_gene: TRBJ1-6; abundance: medium-sized; v_gene: TRBV7-9; d_gene: TRBD1; CDR3aa: CASSFKGQPETLHF; CDR3nt: TGTGCCAGCAGCTTTAAGGGACAGCCTGAAACCCTCCACTTT
j_gene: TRBJ2-5; abundance: .; v_gene: TRBV19; d_gene: TRBD1; CDR3aa: CASSPRTGGQETQYF; CDR3nt: TGTGCCAGCAGCCCAAGGACAGGGGGTCAAGAGACCCAGTACTTC
j_gene: TRBJ1-6; abundance: .; v_gene: TRBV12-3/TRBV12-4; d_gene: .; CDR3aa: CASTTNSSPLHF; CDR3nt: TGTGCCAGCACCACTAACAGCTCACCCCTCCACTTT
j_gene: TRBJ2-3; abundance: .; v_gene: TRBV11-2; d_gene: .; CDR3aa: CASSIILSSSTDTQYF; CDR3nt: TGTGCCAGCAGCATAATCCTTAGCAGTAGCACAGATACGCAGTATTTT
j_gene: TRBJ1-3; abundance: once; v_gene: TRBV9; d_gene: .; CDR3aa: CASSVTGQRDTIYF; CDR3nt: TGTGCCAGCAGCGTAACAGGGCAGAGGGACACCATATATTTT
j_gene: TRBJ2-3; abundance: .; v_gene: TRBV28; d_gene: TRBD2; CDR3aa: CASSLWGLAGTTDTQYF; CDR3nt: TGTGCCAGCAGTTTATGGGGACTAGCGGGGACCACAGATACGCAGTATTTT
j_gene: TRBJ2-3; abundance: once; v_gene: TRBV18; d_gene: .; CDR3aa: CASSPTFGTDTQYF; CDR3nt: TGTGCCAGCTCACCCACCTTTGGGACAGATACGCAGTATTTT
j_gene: TRBJ1-6; abundance: few; v_gene: TRBV6-2/TRBV6-3; d_gene: TRBD1; CDR3aa: CASSYARDRGSNSPLHF; CDR3nt: TGTGCCAGCAGTTACGCCCGGGACAGGGGATCGAATTCACCCCTCCACTTT
j_gene: TRBJ2-2; abundance: .; v_gene: TRBV30; d_gene: .; CDR3aa: CAWSVTGTGELFF; CDR3nt: TGTGCCTGGAGTGTAACGGGGACCGGGGAGCTGTTTTTT
j_gene: TRBJ2-7; abundance: .; v_gene: TRBV5-6; d_gene: .; CDR3aa: CASSLGLGVLYEQYF; CDR3nt: TGTGCCAGCAGCCTGGGGTTAGGGGTTCTGTACGAGCAGTACTTC
j_gene: TRBJ1-5; abundance: once; v_gene: TRBV5-1; d_gene: .; CDR3aa: CASSPGQPGAYQPQHF; CDR3nt: TGCGCCAGCAGCCCAGGACAGCCCGGCGCGTATCAGCCCCAGCATTTT
j_gene: TRBJ1-2; abundance: .; v_gene: TRBV7-9; d_gene: .; CDR3aa: CASSRLPAGVHGYTF; CDR3nt: TGTGCCAGCAGCAGACTACCGGCAGGGGTTCATGGCTACACCTTC
j_gene: TRBJ1-6; abundance: .; v_gene: TRBV5-1; d_gene: .; CDR3aa: CASSFGRATYNSPLHF; CDR3nt: TGCGCCAGCAGCTTCGGTCGCGCTACCTATAATTCACCCCTCCACTTT
j_gene: TRBJ1-1; abundance: .; v_gene: TRBV10-2; d_gene: TRBD1; CDR3aa: CASSPGQGDTEAFF; CDR3nt: TGCGCCAGCAGCCCGGGACAGGGTGACACTGAAGCTTTCTTT
j_gene: TRBJ1-6; abundance: once; v_gene: TRBV5-6; d_gene: .; CDR3aa: CASSLVQGTYNSPLHF; CDR3nt: TGTGCCAGCAGCTTGGTTCAGGGGACCTATAATTCACCCCTCCACTTT
j_gene: TRBJ2-7; abundance: few; v_gene: TRBV5-4; d_gene: TRBD1; CDR3aa: CATGQATYEQYF; CDR3nt: TGTGCCACGGGACAGGCCACCTACGAGCAGTACTTC
j_gene: TRBJ1-2; abundance: .; v_gene: TRBV23-1; d_gene: TRBD1; CDR3aa: CASSPTTSGQGAYGYTF; CDR3nt: TGCGCCAGCAGTCCCACTACCTCGGGACAGGGGGCGTATGGCTACACCTTC
j_gene: TRBJ2-7; abundance: .; v_gene: TRBV4-2; d_gene: .; CDR3aa: CASSQIWGPTAGHEQYF; CDR3nt: TGTGCCAGCAGCCAGATTTGGGGACCCACGGCGGGGCACGAGCAGTACTTC
j_gene: TRBJ1-1; abundance: .; v_gene: TRBV19; d_gene: .; CDR3aa: CASRVWENTEAFF; CDR3nt: TGTGCCAGTAGGGTTTGGGAGAACACTGAAGCTTTCTTT